The clone carrying this TCR beta chain has ten or more counts. What it recognizes is unknown. The data were obtained in a study of T cell repertoires in cytomegalovirus infection. Study at large: Used in the study were CMV epitopes, some recently identified and HLA-C-restricted, others well-studied and HLA-B-restricted. Public TCR beta signatures were indicative of both CMV infection and a matching HLA type.

V was shortened by 4 bases and J by 7 bases, with 17 bases between the two germline ends. Germline V gives CDR1 SGHVS, CDR2 FQNEAQ. The CDR3 has 15 amino acids. Findings and limits, study-wide: Cumulative public TCR beta family frequency identified CMV carriers with the relevant HLA. CMV-specific TCR beta clonotypes restricted by HLA-C dominated the ex vivo response.

Using its own MiXCR run on the reads, TCRdb lists one record per CDR3 protein. The sample holds some 920,000 distinct CDR3 sequences, roughly 30% seen once. The chain is built from TRBV7-8 and TRBJ2-1; D unclear. The sequencing here drew on cultured CD8+ T cells from PBMCs, taken from culture after CMV antigen stimulation. This TCR was sampled from a human donor in good health (CMV status not recorded). Some clones in this sample may be carry-over from other donors' samples. The CDR3 protein is CASSSIVGLANEQFF. The CDR3 region has the DNA TGTGCCAGCAGCTCAATCGTAGGATTAGCTAATGAGCAGTTCTTC.